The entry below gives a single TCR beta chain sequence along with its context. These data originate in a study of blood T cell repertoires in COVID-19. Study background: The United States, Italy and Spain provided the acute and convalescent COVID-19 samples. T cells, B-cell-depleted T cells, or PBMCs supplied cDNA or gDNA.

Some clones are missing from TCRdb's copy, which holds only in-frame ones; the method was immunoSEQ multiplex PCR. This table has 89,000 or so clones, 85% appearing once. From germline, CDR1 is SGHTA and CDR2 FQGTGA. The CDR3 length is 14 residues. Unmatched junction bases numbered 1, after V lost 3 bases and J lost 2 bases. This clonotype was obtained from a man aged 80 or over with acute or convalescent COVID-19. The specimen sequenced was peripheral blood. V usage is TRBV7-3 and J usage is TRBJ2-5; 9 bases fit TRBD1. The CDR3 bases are TGTGCCAGCAGCTTGGACAGGGGACAAGAGACCCAGTACTTC. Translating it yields CASSLDRGQETQYF.